The clone carrying this TCR beta chain was recorded a few times. These data are taken from a study of blood T cell repertoires in COVID-19. Turning to the study itself: T cells, B-cell-depleted T cells, or PBMCs provided the cDNA or gDNA that served as material.

Sequenced by immunoSEQ multiplex PCR; TCRdb stores in-frame clones only, minus some. The sample holds some 370,000 clones, around 89% seen once. The CDR3 covers 15 residues. Germline CDR1 reads MNHNY; CDR2 reads SVGAGI (reference sequence). Trimming took 6 bases from V and 0 from J, leaving 12 bases between them. The sequenced sample was peripheral blood. The clonotype was recovered from a man aged 18 to 35 with active or convalescent COVID-19. The gene calls are TRBV6-6 and TRBJ1-3; D is uncertain. CDR3 bases: TGTGCCAGCAGCCAACTAGCAGCCTCTGGAAACACCATATATTTT. As protein: CASSQLAASGNTIYF.